This T cell receptor beta chain emerged from a study of T-cell memory formation after mild COVID-19. Overall study: Clustering of TCRs was largely donor specific.

A single record per CDR3 protein comes from TCRdb applying MiXCR to the 5' RACE reads. The sample lists hundreds of thousands of distinct CDR3 sequences; about 13% were seen once. This clonotype was detected a few times. Its antigen is unidentified. Study-wide points: Clones that shrank (day 15 to 85) were balanced CD4/CD8, whereas later expanders leaned CD4+.

The sequenced sample consisted of PBMCs or a T cell subset sorted from them (not recorded which). The TCR sequence derives from a man between 18 and 29 years old who had mild COVID-19 (a few samples of this study predate the infection). Cell type and time point are not known.

CDR3 coding DNA: TGTGCCAGCAGCCAGACAGGGCTGGGCTACACCTTC. Protein: CASSQTGLGYTF. The chain recombines TRBV3-1 with TRBJ1-2; 7 nucleotides agree with TRBD1. Trimming cost V 3 bases and J 8 bases; bases outside gene matches: 3. The CDR3 has 12 residues. Germline V gives CDR1 LGHDT, CDR2 YNNKEL (reference sequence).